This T cell receptor (beta chain) was identified in a study of beta chain features in type 1 diabetes. Expressed TCRB transcripts were sequenced because the isolated RNA had all been reverse transcribed beforehand. TCRdb's table, derived via immunoSEQ multiplex PCR, lists solely in-frame clones and lacks some. The sample records approximately 250,000 clones, around an eighth being singletons. This CDR3 has 13 amino acids. The germline V gene has CDR1 KGHSH and CDR2 LQKENI. Trimming removed 1 base from V and 1 base from J, with 4 bases in between. The sequenced material came from naive CD4+ T cells from blood. This sequence was found in a woman in her thirties or forties in good health. The gene calls are TRBV18 and TRBJ1-1; D is uncertain. CDR3 coding DNA: TGTGCCAGCTCACCACTCCGGAACACTGAAGCTTTCTTT. Residues: CASSPLRNTEAFF. Full variable domain (rest looked up from reference TRBV18 and TRBJ1-1): NAGVMQNPRHLVRRRGQEARLRCSPMKGHSHVYWYRQLPEEGLKFMVYLQKENIIDESGMPKERFSAEFPKEGPSILRIQQVVRGDSAAYFCASSPLRNTEAFFGQGTRLTVV.